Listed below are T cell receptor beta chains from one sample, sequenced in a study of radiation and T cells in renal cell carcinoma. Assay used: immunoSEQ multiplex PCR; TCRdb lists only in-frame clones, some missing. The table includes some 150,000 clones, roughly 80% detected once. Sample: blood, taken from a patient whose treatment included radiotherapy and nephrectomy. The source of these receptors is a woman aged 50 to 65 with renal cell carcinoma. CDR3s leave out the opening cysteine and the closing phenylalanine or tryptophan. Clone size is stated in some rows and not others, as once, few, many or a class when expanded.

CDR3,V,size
ASSSNSGGNTIY,TRBV7-2,.
ASSVDEARDTQY,TRBV9,.
ASSFEQGRNTEAF,TRBV5-1,few
ASSFVGQSYEQY,TRBV11-1,.
ASSPEGQRNQPQH,TRBV4-3,.
ASGPGGSTEAF,TRBV11-2,once
ASSQVTGGDTEAF,TRBV4-3,.
ASSLSAVASGNTIY,TRBV5-1,.
ASSESLGGLSTDTQY,TRBV10-1,.
ASSVEQRQETQY,TRBV9,.
ASSLEAISNTGELF,TRBV5-1,.
ASSLATSGRALYEQY,TRBV5-5,.
SVRGTEAF,TRBV29-1,.
SARRQGPEAF,TRBV29-1,.
ASSPIGTSGGTTVYEQY,TRBV7-9,once
ATSRRTGNNEKLF,TRBV15,.
ASSIMGEPGANVLT,TRBV19,once
ASSLWEGLGYEQY,TRBV7-8,.
ASSSGDNNEQF,TRBV5-1,once
ASSLDTDISPLH,TRBV7-9,.
ASSYGTGGAETQY,TRBV6-6,.
ASSLGSLDEQY,TRBV7-9,.
ASRKDRKNYEQY,TRBV6-5,.
ASSQTGSGSPLH,TRBV10-2,.
ASSSQGLDTGELF,TRBV7-9,.
ASSPGGGVVSGNTIY,TRBV7-2,few
ASSQPGDFAYEQY,TRBV5-4,.
ASSSMSYEQY,TRBV5-1,.
ASSLASQRTTRI,TRBV7-9,.
ASSLLQAYEQY,TRBV7-9,.
ASSSGIRSLNPEQY,TRBV5-1,.
ASSVDNGQDEAF,TRBV9,.
ASNQGAWGYT,TRBV5-6,.
ASSLERGRNQPQH,TRBV18,few
ASTSRGAYEQY,TRBV6-5,.
ASRLVGGLRVHTEAF,TRBV4-1,.
ASSFESGSNQPQH,TRBV7-8,.
ASSQAAGELF,TRBV4-2,.
ASSLQNTIY,TRBV7-8,.
ASSSTSDEQY,TRBV6-5,.
ASSLPGGNTGELF,TRBV5-4,.
ASSRRGMDTGELF,TRBV9,.
ASSSGEVRTEAF,TRBV5-1,few
ASCAEGGSSRPQY,TRBV7-9,.
ASSPPTTGGQPQH,TRBV18,few
SVEKAGPGTGELF,TRBV29-1,.
ASSLGRLHGGEQY,TRBV5-6,.
ASSHRQGDPGELF,TRBV5-1,.
ASSYRTSGRPDTQY,TRBV6-5,.
ASSYGTPGNYGYT,TRBV27,.
ASSRQGDYNEQF,TRBV5-1,.